This TCR beta chain was sequenced in a study of T cells in Graves' hyperthyroidism and ophthalmopathy. Study conclusions and caveats: Peripheral blood also featured most of the thyroid clonotypes expanded above 0.001.

Authors of the study amplified TCR beta CDR3 regions from RNA transcripts. RT-PCR in the first round (using the HTBI primer set) targeted the TCR CDR3. TCRdb reprocessed the multiplex PCR reads with MiXCR, giving one entry per CDR3 protein. The table shows 500,000 to 600,000 distinct CDR3 sequences, with 15% to 20% occurring only once. As regards this clonotype: The antigen remains unidentified.

Clinical symptoms, serum thyroxine and TRAb, thyroid ultrasound and orbital computed tomography together formed the diagnostic basis. This sequence was found in a woman aged 18 to 35 with Graves' hyperthyroidism. Sequenced input: blood.

CDR3 DNA: TGTGCCAGTAGTTCGCCAGGACAGGGGTCCAATGAGCAGTTCTTC. It is translated as CASSSPGQGSNEQFF. The chain combines TRBV19 with TRBJ2-1; 9 bases line up with TRBD1. The ends lost 5 bases at V and 6 bases at J; junction bases unmatched: 8. Germline values: CDR1 LNHDA, CDR2 SQIVND (reference sequence). This CDR3 has 15 amino acids.